These 22 T cell receptor beta chains were sequenced from one sample in a study of cytomegalovirus exposure and HLA in healthy donors (dated by TCRdb to 2017 to 2019). To prepare the library, the immunoSEQ multiplex PCR assay was applied. For the multiplex PCR, a mixture combining 60 forward primers for TCR Vbeta segments and 13 reverse primers for TCR Jbeta segments was used. TCRdb carries this immuneACCESS record with in-frame sequences only. Its versions omit some clonotypes, under half of them owing to an unresolved V gene in the studies checked, with the rest unexplained. The sample table lists around 95,000 clones, around 74% of them with a count of one. Roughly a tenth of the sample goes to the ten largest clones. Material: PBMCs. All receptors derive from a man under 40 in good health and CMV-seropositive.

The genes are TRBV5-1 and TRBJ1-5; the D gene is possibly TRBD1 (5 bases). The CDR3 covers 16 residues. V shed 0 bases and J shed 5 bases, with 15 bases lying between them. Germline V gene sequence: CDR1 SGHRS, CDR2 YFSETQ. CDR3 DNA: TGCGCCAGCAGCTTGGGGGGGGAGGGAGGGCATCAGCCCCAGCATTTT. As protein: CASSLGGEGGHQPQHF.

The chain uses TRBV4-2 and TRBJ1-2; 8 nucleotides agree with TRBD1. In germline, CDR1 is LGHNA, CDR2 YNFKEQ. The V segment lost 3 bases and the J segment 8 bases; nucleotides outside the gene matches: 8. The CDR3 extends over 14 amino acids. The DNA of the CDR3 is TGTGCCAGCAGCCAGAGACAGGGGTACGGGGGCTACACCTTC. Protein product: CASSQRQGYGGYTF.

This clone was observed a handful of times. The chain combines TRBV7-9 with TRBJ2-7; a possible D gene is TRBD2 (5 bases). Germline V CDR1 and CDR2: SEHNR, FQNEAQ (reference sequence). This CDR3 spans 16 amino acids. V shed 4 bases and J shed 1 base, with 17 bases lying between them. The CDR3: CASSSSERVSSYEQYF. The CDR3 coding sequence is TGTGCCAGCAGCTCATCGGAGAGGGTGTCATCCTACGAGCAGTACTTC.

This clone was seen more than once but under ten times. This chain joins TRBV5-3 and TRBJ1-6; D is perhaps TRBD1 (5 bases). TRBV5-3 counts as an open reading frame of uncertain function. The CDR3 runs 14 residues. V was trimmed by 3 bases and J by 11 bases, leaving 15 bases between them. As DNA, the CDR3 is TGTGCCAGAAGCTCAGGGCCAGGGCAGACACCCCTCCACTTT. Translation: CARSSGPGQTPLHF.

CDR3 DNA sequence: TGCGCCAGCAGCTGGACAGGAAAGGACACTGAAGCTTTCTTT. Its protein is CASSWTGKDTEAFF. The genes are TRBV5-1 and TRBJ1-1, with TRBD1 matching over 7 bases. V was pared by 3 bases and J by 3 bases, with 5 bases of the junction left unmatched. Germline V gene data show CDR1 as SGHRS and CDR2 as YFSETQ. The CDR3 runs to 14 residues.

This sequence joins TRBV7-2 and TRBJ2-1; tentatively, D is TRBD2 (6 bases). This CDR3 contains 14 residues. Per the germline V gene, CDR1 is SGHTA and CDR2 is FQGNSA. Trimming took 1 base from V and 5 from J, leaving 9 bases between them. This CDR3 reads CASSLVREDNEQFF. The CDR3 region has the DNA TGTGCCAGCAGCTTAGTGAGGGAGGACAATGAGCAGTTCTTC.

This chain joins TRBV6-6 and TRBJ2-7; 7 bases are shared with TRBD1. Germline values: CDR1 MNHNY, CDR2 SVGAGI (reference sequence). The CDR3 length is 16 residues. J was trimmed by 2 bases and V by 6 bases; bases with no gene match: 13. CDR3: CASSPPGTASPYEQYF. In DNA, the CDR3 is TGTGCCAGCAGCCCACCCGGGACAGCGTCGCCCTACGAGCAGTACTTC.

The chain couples TRBV10-3 to TRBJ2-2; D perhaps matches TRBD1 (5 bases). Germline-derived CDR1 and CDR2 are ENHRY and SYGVKD. V shed 2 bases and J shed 0 bases, with 7 bases lying between them. The CDR3 runs to 15 residues. CDR3 in DNA: TGTGCCATCAGTGAGCGACAGCCGAACACCGGGGAGCTGTTTTTT. Residues: CAISERQPNTGELFF.

The rearrangement uses TRBV11-2 and TRBJ1-2; TRBD1 agrees at 9 bases. V shed 4 bases and J 6 bases; nucleotides not matched to a gene: 15. The CDR3 is 17 residues long. CDR1 and CDR2 (germline): SGHAT, FQNNGV. The CDR3 spells CASSSTYGTGIWDGYTF. CDR3 sequence (DNA): TGTGCCAGCAGCTCGACATACGGGACAGGGATTTGGGATGGCTACACCTTC.

This clone was counted a single time. The rearrangement joins TRBV6-1 to TRBJ1-2; D gene unclear. CDR1 MNHNS and CDR2 SASEGT come from the germline V gene. The CDR3 runs 14 residues. Trimming stripped 3 bases from V and 3 bases from J, with 11 bases between. CDR3 amino acids: CASSESGKDYGYTF. DNA of the CDR3: TGTGCCAGCAGTGAGTCGGGGAAGGACTATGGCTACACCTTC.

The rearrangement links TRBV4-1 to TRBJ2-2; 10 bases are shared with TRBD2. The germline CDR1 and CDR2 sequences are MGHRA and YSYEKL. The CDR3 has 18 amino acids. Trimming at V came to 0 bases and at J to 4 bases, leaving 8 bases not matched to a gene. The CDR3 reads CASSQDRWTSGVTGELFF. For the CDR3, the DNA is TGCGCCAGCAGCCAAGATAGGTGGACTAGCGGAGTCACCGGGGAGCTGTTTTTT.

The chain couples TRBV4-1 to TRBJ2-7, with D possibly being TRBD1 (6 bases). The V end was cut by 2 bases, the J end by 6 bases, with 14 bases between. Germline loops: CDR1 MGHRA, CDR2 YSYEKL. The CDR3 covers 14 residues. CDR3 coding DNA: TGCGCCAGCAGCCAAAATTCAGACAGGACCGAGCAGTACTTC. Translating it yields CASSQNSDRTEQYF.

The rearrangement joins TRBV5-1 to TRBJ1-1; no clear D gene. Looked up from germline, CDR1 is SGHRS and CDR2 is YFSETQ. The ends were cut back, 0 bases at V and 1 base at J, with 7 bases in the middle. The CDR3 has 14 residues. The CDR3 spells CASSLDPKNTEAFF. DNA of the CDR3: TGCGCCAGCAGCTTGGACCCTAAGAACACTGAAGCTTTCTTT.

A few counts support this clone. V gene TRBV9 combines with J gene TRBJ2-5; the match to TRBD2 covers 9 bases. The germline V gene encodes CDR1 SGDLS and CDR2 YYNGEE. CDR3 size: 17 residues. V was pared by 0 bases and J by 2 bases, with 8 bases of the junction left unmatched. The CDR3 reads CASSVVQGSGGQETQYF. CDR3 bases: TGTGCCAGCAGCGTAGTACAAGGTAGCGGGGGACAAGAGACCCAGTACTTC.

The DNA for the CDR3 is TGTGCCAGCAGCCAACGGACAGACAGGCTGCCAATCTATGGCTACACCTTC. This gives the protein CASSQRTDRLPIYGYTF. This chain joins TRBV14 and TRBJ1-2; weak D call: TRBD1 (6 bases). The CDR3 is made up of 17 amino acids. Germline CDR1 and CDR2: SGHDN and FVKESK. V was clipped by 2 bases and J by 4 bases, with 20 bases between them.

Points on this clone: The junction differs from germline at one of its ends, possibly a read error. The genes are TRBV7-9 and TRBJ1-2; the match to TRBD1 covers 8 bases. The CDR3 totals 15 residues. The germline V gene encodes CDR1 SEHNR and CDR2 FQNEAQ (reference sequence). CDR3 sequence: CSSSPPSGTGRGYTF. The DNA of the CDR3 is TGTTCCAGCAGCCCCCCCTCCGGGACAGGACGCGGCTACACCTTC.

This chain links TRBV2 with TRBJ1-2, with 8 bases matching TRBD1. The CDR3 length is 16 residues. With 2 bases clipped from V and 0 bases from J, the junction kept 5 bases outside the gene matches. The germline V gene encodes CDR1 SNHLY and CDR2 FYNNEI. Here the CDR3 DNA reads TGTGCCAGCAGTGAATTCGGACAGGGCTCTAACTATGGCTACACCTTC. This gives the protein CASSEFGQGSNYGYTF. Drawing the rest from reference TRBV2 and TRBJ1-2, the complete variable domain is EPEVTQTPSHQVTQMGQEVILRCVPISNHLYFYWYRQILGQKVEFLVSFYNNEISEKSEIFDDQFSVERPDGSNFTLKIRSTKLEDSAMYFCASSEFGQGSNYGYTFGSGTRLTVV.

The chain carries TRBV19 and TRBJ2-7, with D perhaps matching TRBD1 (6 bases). V lost 5 bases, J lost 6 bases, and 17 bases lay in between. The germline CDR1 and CDR2 sequences are LNHDA and SQIVND (reference sequence). The CDR3 is 14 amino acids. For the CDR3, the DNA is TGTGCCAGTAGTTACGACAGGAGCTACCCCGAGCAGTACTTC. Translating gives CASSYDRSYPEQYF.

This rearrangement joins TRBV2 to TRBJ2-7; perhaps TRBD2 as D (6 bases). V was trimmed by 3 bases and J by 11 bases, leaving 17 bases between them. The germline gives CDR1 SNHLY, CDR2 FYNNEI. The CDR3 totals 13 residues. Here the CDR3 DNA reads TGTGCCAGCAGTGAGGAGGGTAGTGGTCATGAGTACTTC. Amino acids: CASSEEGSGHEYF.

The chain recombines TRBV6-1 with TRBJ1-2, with D perhaps matching TRBD1 (5 bases). The V end was cut by 8 bases, the J end by 1 base, with 8 bases between. The germline V gene has CDR1 MNHNS and CDR2 SASEGT. This CDR3 comprises 12 residues. As DNA, the CDR3 is TGTGCCAGCCCCAGGGATAACTATGGCTACACCTTC. Protein: CASPRDNYGYTF.

The rearrangement links TRBV4-1 to TRBJ2-2, with TRBD2 matching over 9 bases. The CDR3 covers 18 residues. Germline CDR1 is MGHRA and CDR2 is YSYEKL. V was pared by 1 base and J by 7 bases, with 13 bases of the junction left unmatched. The DNA for the CDR3 is TGCGCCAGCAGCCAAGTCGCGAGTGCGGGGGGGCCAAACGGGGAGCTGTTTTTT. Translated: CASSQVASAGGPNGELFF.

The table lists this clone with a few counts. The chain uses TRBV19 and TRBJ2-4, with 7 nucleotides matching TRBD2. The germline V gene encodes CDR1 LNHDA and CDR2 SQIVND (reference sequence). The CDR3 runs to 17 residues. V was pared by 4 bases and J by 0 bases, with 9 bases of the junction left unmatched. The CDR3 spells CASSSPTSLQAKNIQYF. The CDR3 coding sequence is TGTGCCAGTAGTAGCCCGACTAGCCTACAAGCCAAAAACATTCAGTACTTC. The entire variable domain, with the rest obtained from reference TRBV19 and TRBJ2-4, is as follows: DGGITQSPKYLFRKEGQNVTLSCEQNLNHDAMYWYRQDPGQGLRLIYYSQIVNDFQKGDIAEGYSVSREKKESFPLTVTSAQKNPTAFYLCASSSPTSLQAKNIQYFGAGTRLSVL.